This TCR beta chain was recorded in a study of blood T cell repertoires in COVID-19. Whole-study context: The analysed material was cDNA or gDNA that came from T cells, B-cell-depleted T cells, or PBMCs.

Assay used: immunoSEQ multiplex PCR; TCRdb lists only in-frame clones, some missing. The table has around 110,000 clones, 65% to 85% seen once; the top ten hold 3.5% to 5.5%. CDR3 length: 16 residues. This clone was seen a handful of times. The sample consisted of peripheral blood. The TCR sequence derives from a woman aged 70-85 years with acute or convalescent COVID-19. The rearrangement links TRBV12-2 to TRBJ2-7; the table's TRBD2 call for D was not verified on the DNA. TRBV12-2 is assigned pseudogene status. CDR3 amino acids: CASRLDPTTLRYEQYV. For the CDR3, the DNA is TGTGCAAGTCGCTTAGACCCAACCACTCTAAGATACGAGCAGTACGTC.